Listed here is a single T cell receptor beta chain. Its antigen is unidentified. The data derive from a study of beta chain features in type 1 diabetes. Findings and caveats of the study: For Type 1 diabetes patients, all four CD4+ subsets carried TCRB CDR3s that were moderately but significantly shorter.

Sequencing targeted expressed TCRB transcripts, as all isolated RNA had been reverse transcribed. The data were produced by immunoSEQ multiplex PCR, yet TCRdb's version contains in-frame clones alone and is incomplete. Of about 300,000 clones in the sample, roughly 13% were seen once. Input material: naive CD4+ T cells from blood. The clonotype comes from a woman aged 18-29 years with type 1 diabetes.

The CDR3 reads CASSSDRARSYEQYF. CDR3 coding DNA: TGTGCCAGCAGTAGCGACAGGGCAAGGTCCTACGAGCAGTACTTC. The J gene is TRBJ2-7, the V gene TRBV25-1, with 7 nucleotides matching TRBD1. The CDR3 consists of 15 residues. V shed 5 bases and J 1 base; nucleotides not matched to a gene: 8. From germline, CDR1 is MGHDK and CDR2 SYGVNS.